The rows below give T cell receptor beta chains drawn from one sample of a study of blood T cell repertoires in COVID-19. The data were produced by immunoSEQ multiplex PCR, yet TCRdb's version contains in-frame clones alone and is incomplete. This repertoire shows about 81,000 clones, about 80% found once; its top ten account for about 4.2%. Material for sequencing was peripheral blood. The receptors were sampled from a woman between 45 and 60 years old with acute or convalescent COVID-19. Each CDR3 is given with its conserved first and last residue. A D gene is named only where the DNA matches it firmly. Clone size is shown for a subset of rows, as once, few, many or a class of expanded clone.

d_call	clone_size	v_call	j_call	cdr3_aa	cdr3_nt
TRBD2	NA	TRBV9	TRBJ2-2	CASSPSGGAKTGELFF	TGTGCCAGCAGCCCTAGCGGGGGGGCCAAGACCGGGGAGCTGTTTTTT
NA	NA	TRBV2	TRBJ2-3	CASSEPWASPRREDTQYF	TGTGCCAGCAGTGAACCGTGGGCTTCCCCCCGGCGCGAAGATACGCAGTATTTT
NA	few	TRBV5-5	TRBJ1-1	CASSLERVTEAFF	TGTGCCAGCAGCCTGGAGAGGGTCACTGAAGCTTTCTTT
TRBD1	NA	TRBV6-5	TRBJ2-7	CASEVSRQGVYEQYF	TGTGCCAGCGAGGTTTCGAGACAGGGGGTTTACGAGCAGTACTTC
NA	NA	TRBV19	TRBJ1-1	CASSSPRGGWGIEREAFF	TGTGCCAGTAGTTCCCCCCGGGGGGGTTGGGGGATTGAGAGAGAAGCTTTCTTT
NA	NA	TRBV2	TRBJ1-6	CASSDLGPNNSPLHF	TGTGCCAGCAGTGACCTGGGGCCGAATAATTCACCCCTCCACTTT
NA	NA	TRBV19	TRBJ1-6	CASSIGFIGGSPLHF	TGTGCCAGTAGTATAGGCTTCATAGGGGGATCACCCCTCCACTTT
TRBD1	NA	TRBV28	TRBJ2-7	CASSGGTGAPYEQYF	TGTGCCAGCAGCGGGGGGACAGGGGCCCCCTACGAGCAGTACTTC
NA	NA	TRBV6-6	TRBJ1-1	CASSGEPRGTEAFF	TGTGCCAGCAGCGGTGAACCAAGGGGTACTGAAGCTTTCTTT
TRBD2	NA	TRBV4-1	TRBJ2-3	CASSLGGLAGSTDTQYF	TGCGCCAGCAGCCTCGGCGGACTAGCGGGGTCCACAGATACGCAGTATTTT
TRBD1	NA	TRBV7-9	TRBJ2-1	CASTLEGASEQFF	TGTGCCAGCACCCTCGAGGGGGCTAGTGAGCAGTTCTTC
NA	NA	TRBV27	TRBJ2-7	CTSSRTGTTYEQYF	TGTACCAGCAGTCGCACAGGGACTACCTACGAGCAGTACTTC
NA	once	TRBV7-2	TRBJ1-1	CASSISTGGNEAFF	TGTGCCAGCAGCATCAGTACTGGGGGGAATGAAGCTTTCTTT
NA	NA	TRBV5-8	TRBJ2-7	CASSLVRQGGNEQYF	TGTGCCAGCAGCTTGGTCCGGCAGGGGGGCAACGAGCAGTACTTC
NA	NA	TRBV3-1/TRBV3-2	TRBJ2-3	CASSPSGDTQYF	TGTGCCAGCAGCCCTTCCGGAGATACGCAGTATTTT
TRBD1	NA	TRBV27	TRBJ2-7	CASSIFGGVSGTGSPEEQYF	TGTGCCAGCAGCATATTCGGCGGTGTGTCTGGGACAGGTAGTCCGGAGGAACAGTACTTC
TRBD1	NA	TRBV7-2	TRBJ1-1	CASSFQGARTEAFF	TGTGCCAGCAGCTTTCAGGGGGCTCGCACTGAAGCTTTCTTT
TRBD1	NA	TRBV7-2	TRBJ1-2	CASSLLVVGTAAGYTF	TGTGCCAGCAGCTTGTTGGTGGTTGGGACAGCTGCTGGCTACACCTTC
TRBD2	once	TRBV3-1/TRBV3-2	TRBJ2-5	CASSRGGLAFGETQYF	TGTGCCAGCAGCCGCGGCGGACTAGCATTCGGTGAGACCCAGTACTTC
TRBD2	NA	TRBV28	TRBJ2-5	CASSKRRLAGGPETQYF	TGTGCCAGCTCCAAGCGGAGACTAGCGGGGGGCCCGGAGACCCAGTACTTC
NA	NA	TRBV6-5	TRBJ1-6	CASRTENNSPLHF	TGTGCCAGCCGGACTGAAAATAATTCACCCCTCCACTTT
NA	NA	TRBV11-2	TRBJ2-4	CASSPGVGNIQYF	TGTGCCAGCAGCCCCGGGGTAGGAAACATTCAGTACTTC
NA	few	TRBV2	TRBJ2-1	CASSGGGVVGEQFF	TGTGCCAGCAGTGGGGGGGGCGTAGTAGGTGAGCAGTTCTTC
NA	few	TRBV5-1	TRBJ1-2	CASSGKTGRDSYGYTF	TGCGCCAGCAGCGGAAAAACGGGCAGGGACTCCTATGGCTACACCTTC
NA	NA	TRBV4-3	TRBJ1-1	CASSQESRGTEAFF	TGCGCCAGCAGCCAAGAAAGCAGGGGAACTGAAGCTTTCTTT
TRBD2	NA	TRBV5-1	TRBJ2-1	CASSPQGRSGGDEQFF	TGCGCCAGCAGCCCTCAGGGTAGGTCTGGGGGGGATGAGCAGTTCTTC
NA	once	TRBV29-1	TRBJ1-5	CSVGEVSQPQHF	TGCAGCGTTGGGGAGGTTAGTCAGCCCCAGCATTTT
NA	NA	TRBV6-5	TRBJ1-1	CAGGQTNTEAFF	TGTGCCGGCGGGCAGACGAACACTGAAGCTTTCTTT
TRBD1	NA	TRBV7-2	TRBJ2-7	CASSPDRSSYEQYF	TGTGCCAGCAGCCCGGACAGGAGCTCCTACGAGCAGTACTTC
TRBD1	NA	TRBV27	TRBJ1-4	CASSLDRGSDEKLFF	TGTGCCAGCAGTCTAGACAGGGGAAGTGATGAAAAACTGTTTTTT
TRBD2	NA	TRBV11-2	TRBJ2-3	CASSQGLAGVTDTQYF	TGTGCCAGCAGCCAGGGACTAGCGGGGGTTACAGATACGCAGTATTTT
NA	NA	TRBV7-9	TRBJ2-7	CASSLREGQYF	TGTGCCAGCAGCTTAAGAGAGGGGCAGTACTTC
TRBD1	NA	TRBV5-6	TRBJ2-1	CASSSPGQGRGEQFF	TGTGCCAGCAGCTCTCCGGGACAGGGACGGGGGGAGCAGTTCTTC
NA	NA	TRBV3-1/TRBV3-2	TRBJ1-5	CASSHRQSNQPQHF	TGTGCCAGCAGCCATCGTCAGAGCAATCAGCCCCAGCATTTT
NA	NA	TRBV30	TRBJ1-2	CAWSGRVANYGYTF	TGTGCCTGGAGCGGTCGAGTCGCTAACTATGGCTACACCTTC
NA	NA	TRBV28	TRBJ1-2	CASSFGASYGYTF	TGTGCCAGCAGTTTTGGGGCCTCCTATGGCTACACCTTC
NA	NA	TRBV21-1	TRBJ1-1	CASILGGAEAFF	TGTGCCAGCATCCTCGGGGGAGCGGAAGCTTTCTTT
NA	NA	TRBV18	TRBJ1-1	CASSPRGVNTEAFF	TGTGCCAGCTCACCACGGGGGGTTAACACTGAAGCTTTCTTT
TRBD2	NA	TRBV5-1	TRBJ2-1	CASSFWASGGNEQFF	TGCGCCAGCAGCTTTTGGGCCTCGGGGGGCAATGAGCAGTTCTTC
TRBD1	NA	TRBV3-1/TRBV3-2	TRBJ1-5	CASSQAKGAQPQHF	TGTGCCAGCAGCCAAGCTAAGGGGGCTCAGCCCCAGCATTTT
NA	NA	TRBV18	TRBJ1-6	CASSSGLRNSPLHF	TGTGCCAGCTCATCGGGACTTAGGAATTCACCCCTCCACTTT
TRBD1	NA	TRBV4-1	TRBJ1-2	CASSPNRGQATSNYGYTF	TGCGCCAGCAGCCCTAACCGGGGACAGGCCACATCTAACTATGGCTACACCTTC
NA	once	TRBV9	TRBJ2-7	CASSRDSPYEQYF	TGTGCCAGCAGCCGCGACAGCCCCTACGAGCAGTACTTC
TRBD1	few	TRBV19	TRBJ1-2	CASSADRYNGYTF	TGTGCCAGTAGTGCGGACAGGTATAATGGCTACACCTTC
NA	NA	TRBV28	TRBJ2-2	CASPGVPGELFF	TGTGCCAGCCCAGGGGTCCCCGGGGAGCTGTTTTTT
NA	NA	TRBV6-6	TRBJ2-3	CASTNSRGGTQYF	TGTGCCAGCACCAACTCTAGGGGAGGTACGCAGTATTTT
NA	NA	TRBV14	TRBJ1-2	CASSQNSGRSYGYTF	TGTGCCAGCAGCCAAAACTCAGGGAGGAGCTATGGCTACACCTTC
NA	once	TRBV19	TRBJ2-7	CASSTPGQDYEQYF	TGTGCCAGTAGTACACCGGGACAAGACTACGAGCAGTACTTC
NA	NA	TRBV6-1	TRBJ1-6	CASSEPGELSPLHF	TGTGCCAGCAGTGAACCAGGGGAACTTTCACCCCTCCACTTT
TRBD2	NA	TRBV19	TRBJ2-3	CASSSSGATDTQYF	TGTGCCAGTAGTAGTAGCGGGGCCACAGATACGCAGTATTTT
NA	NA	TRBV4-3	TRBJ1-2	CASSQAVGATGYTF	TGCGCCAGCAGCCAAGCAGTGGGCGCGACAGGCTACACCTTC
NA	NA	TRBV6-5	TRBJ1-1	CASRGTNTEAFF	TGTGCCAGCAGGGGGACTAACACTGAAGCTTTCTTT
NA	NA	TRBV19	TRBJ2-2	CASSRAVNTGELFF	TGTGCCAGTAGTAGGGCAGTTAACACCGGGGAGCTGTTTTTT
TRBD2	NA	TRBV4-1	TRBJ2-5	CASSQGPGLAAEETQYF	TGCGCCAGCAGCCAGGGTCCGGGACTAGCGGCTGAAGAGACCCAGTACTTC
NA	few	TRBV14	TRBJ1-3	CASSQEAGRFSGNTIYF	TGTGCCAGCAGCCAAGAGGCAGGTCGGTTCTCTGGAAACACCATATATTTT
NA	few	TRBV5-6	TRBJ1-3	CASTTATTSGNTIYF	TGTGCCAGCACCACAGCGACTACATCTGGAAACACCATATATTTT
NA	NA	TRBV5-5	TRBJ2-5	CASQGGAVETQYF	TGTGCCAGCCAGGGAGGCGCGGTAGAGACCCAGTACTTC
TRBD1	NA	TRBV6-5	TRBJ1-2	CASNQDRAIGYTF	TGTGCCAGCAACCAGGACAGGGCGATTGGCTACACCTTC
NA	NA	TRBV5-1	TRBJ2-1	CASSLPMPGLTFF	TGCGCCAGCAGCCTCCCTATGCCTGGACTAACGTTCTTC